The 2 T cell receptor beta chains below were found in one sample sequenced in a study of CD8+CD57+ T cells in acquired aplastic anemia. Those patients picked for sequencing had displayed CD8+CD57+ cell expansion on flow cytometry. Genomic DNA templated the TCR beta VDJ and CDR3 profiling. TCRdb re-analysed the reads in MiXCR, keeping a single row per CDR3 protein. The repertoire holds around 180,000 distinct CDR3 sequences, approximately 48% seen once, with over 10% in the top ten. The source material was sorted CD4+, CD8+, or CD8+CD57+ T cells (not recorded which) from PBMCs. The receptors originated from a human donor with aplastic anemia.

CDR3 amino acids: CATSDSSTGQETQYF. CDR3 DNA sequence: TGTGCCACCAGTGATTCCTCGACAGGGCAAGAGACCCAGTACTTC. The chain recombines TRBV24-1 with TRBJ2-5; TRBD1 matches 7 bases. This CDR3 is built from 15 residues. Losses at the gene ends were 2 bases for V and 2 bases for J; bases not matched to a gene: 4. The germline V gene encodes CDR1 KGHDR and CDR2 SFDVKD.

A note on this clonotype: This may arise from a read error, as a much more abundant clone is one base away. V and J are TRBV12-3 or TRBV12-4 and TRBJ1-1; TRBD1 might be the D (6 bases). V was cut by 2 bases and J by 5 bases, with 15 bases left in between. This CDR3 spans 15 amino acids. The CDR3 protein is CASSLRGARGTEAFF. The DNA of the CDR3 is TGTGCCAGCAGTTTACGGGGGGCGCGAGGAACTGAAGCTTTCTTT.